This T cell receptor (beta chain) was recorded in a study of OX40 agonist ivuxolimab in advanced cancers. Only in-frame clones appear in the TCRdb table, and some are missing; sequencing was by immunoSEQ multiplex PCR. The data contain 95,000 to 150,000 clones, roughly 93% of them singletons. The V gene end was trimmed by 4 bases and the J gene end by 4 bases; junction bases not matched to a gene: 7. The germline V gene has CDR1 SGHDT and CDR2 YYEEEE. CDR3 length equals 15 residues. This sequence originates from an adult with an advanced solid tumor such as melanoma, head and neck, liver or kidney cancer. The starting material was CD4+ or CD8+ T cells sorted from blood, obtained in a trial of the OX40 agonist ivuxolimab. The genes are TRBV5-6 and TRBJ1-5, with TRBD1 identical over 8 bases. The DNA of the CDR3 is TGTGCCAGCAGCCCGGGGACAGGATCGAATCAGCCCCAGCATTTT. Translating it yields CASSPGTGSNQPQHF.